This TCR beta chain appears in the sequencing data of a study of cytomegalovirus exposure and HLA in healthy donors. Study observations and caveats: Among TCR beta chains, those listed as cytomegalovirus-associated numbered about 150.

The V end lost 5 bases, the J end lost 0 bases, and 13 bases lay between the germline ends. This CDR3 spans 15 amino acids. Germline V gene lookup returns CDR1 SGHVS and CDR2 FQNEAQ. The primer mix had 60 Vbeta and 13 Jbeta primers. Clones were sequenced by immunoSEQ multiplex PCR, and TCRdb holds only the in-frame ones, with some missing. The sample consists of about 160,000 clones, about four fifths of them appearing once. Worth noting for this clone: What it recognizes is unknown.

The TCR was taken from a man aged 50-59 years in good health and CMV-seropositive. Sequencing input: PBMCs. The chain employs TRBV7-8 and TRBJ1-1, with TRBD1 as a possible D gene (6 bases). DNA of the CDR3: TGTGCCAGCAGCGGGAACAGGGTAATGAACACTGAAGCTTTCTTT. Protein sequence: CASSGNRVMNTEAFF.